This entry lists 31 T cell receptor beta chains sequenced from one sample in a study of T cell responses to AZD1222 COVID-19 vaccine. The method was immunoSEQ multiplex PCR; TCRdb's version includes in-frame clones alone and lacks a portion of them. The sample records 150,000 or so clones, about nine tenths being singletons. The sequences come from peripheral blood, collected 28 days after the second dose of the MenACWY control vaccine. All receptors derive from an adult who received the MenACWY meningococcal vaccine as a control.

The chain combines TRBV11-2 with TRBJ1-1; D might be TRBD1 (6 bases). Germline-derived CDR1 and CDR2 are SGHAT and FQNNGV. The V gene lost 6 bases and the J gene lost 1 base, with 15 bases spanning the gap. The length of the CDR3 is 15 residues. DNA for the CDR3: TGTGCCAGCAGGGTTATTCAGGGGCAGAACACTGAAGCTTTCTTT. Translating it yields CASRVIQGQNTEAFF.

V usage is TRBV12-3 or TRBV12-4 and J usage is TRBJ2-1, with TRBD2 matching 7 bases. The CDR3 runs to 13 residues. Trimming removed 5 bases from V and 8 bases from J; junction bases left unmatched: 6. In DNA form, the CDR3 reads TGTGCCAGCAGTCGGACTAGTGAGCATGAGCAGTTCTTC. Amino acids: CASSRTSEHEQFF.

The rearrangement joins TRBV6-2 or TRBV6-3 to TRBJ1-4; D not certain. Germline CDR1 and CDR2: MNHEY and SVGEGT. Trimming shortened V by 2 bases and J by 12 bases, and 7 bases separated the two germline ends. CDR3 length: 11 residues. The DNA of the CDR3 is TGTGCCAGCAGTTACGAAGTGGAACTGTTTTTT. It is translated as CASSYEVELFF.

The chain uses TRBV3-1 (or the pseudogene TRBV3-2) and TRBJ1-4; a weak D match, TRBD1 (5 bases). CDR1 is LGHDT and CDR2 is YNNKEL in the germline V gene (reference sequence). V lost 4 bases and J lost 5, with 11 bases in between. This CDR3 has 14 amino acids. CDR3 bases: TGTGCCAGCAGCCCCAGGGACCCAAATGAAAAACTGTTTTTT. Amino acids: CASSPRDPNEKLFF.

The chain employs TRBV27 and TRBJ2-3; 9 positions match TRBD1. CDR3 length: 15 amino acids. Germline V lookup: CDR1 MNHEY, CDR2 SMNVEV (reference sequence). V lost 5 bases to trimming and J lost 5 bases; unmatched junction nucleotides: 8. The CDR3 sequence: CASSPGQGGQDTQYF. The CDR3 DNA sequence: TGTGCCAGCAGTCCGGGACAGGGAGGGCAAGATACGCAGTATTTT.

V and J are TRBV6-5 and TRBJ2-1, with unresolved D. The germline V gene encodes CDR1 MNHEY and CDR2 SVGAGI. V was trimmed by 5 bases and J by 7 bases, leaving 3 bases between them. The CDR3 consists of 10 residues. The DNA of the CDR3 is TGTGCCAGCAGTAGGAATGAGCAGTTCTTC. It translates to CASSRNEQFF.

This clone occurred a few times. The chain carries TRBV6-5 and TRBJ1-4; maybe TRBD1 (5 bases). The germline gives CDR1 MNHEY, CDR2 SVGAGI. This CDR3 is built from 15 residues. The ends were cut back, 0 bases at V and 5 bases at J, with 10 bases in the middle. The CDR3, as DNA: TGTGCCAGCAGTTACTCCGGGACGGGAAATGAAAAACTGTTTTTT. It specifies CASSYSGTGNEKLFF.

J is TRBJ1-1 and V is TRBV19; tentative D call: TRBD1 (5 bases). The germline CDR1 and CDR2 sequences are LNHDA and SQIVND (reference sequence). The CDR3 contains 11 residues. Trimming shortened V by 4 bases and J by 12 bases, and 12 bases separated the two germline ends. The CDR3: CASSNRVGPFF. CDR3 sequence (DNA): TGTGCCAGTAGTAACCGGGTGGGACCTTTCTTT.

Written as DNA, the CDR3 is TGTGCCAGCAGCTTTTCCCCCCAAGAGACCCAGTACTTC. Encoded protein: CASSFSPQETQYF. The chain carries TRBV7-3 and TRBJ2-5; unclear D gene. V was cut by 3 bases and J by 1 base, with 6 bases left in between. Germline V lookup: CDR1 SGHTA, CDR2 FQGTGA. The CDR3 covers 13 residues.

This clone was counted a few times. The chain combines TRBV30 with TRBJ2-5, with 15 bases lining up with TRBD2. The CDR3 totals 15 residues. The V gene end was trimmed by 5 bases and the J gene end by 1 base; junction bases not matched to a gene: 2. Germline values: CDR1 GTSNPN, CDR2 SVGIG (reference sequence). The CDR3 sequence: CAWGLAGGFQETQYF. The CDR3 DNA is TGTGCCTGGGGACTAGCGGGAGGGTTCCAAGAGACCCAGTACTTC.

The rearrangement joins TRBV7-3 to TRBJ2-1, with D perhaps TRBD1 (5 bases). The germline V gene encodes CDR1 SGHTA and CDR2 FQGTGA. The CDR3 totals 13 residues. Trimming removed 1 base from V and 10 bases from J, with 11 bases in between. The CDR3 here is CASSLRAQGEQFF. The CDR3 nucleotides are TGTGCCAGCAGCTTAAGGGCGCAGGGAGAGCAGTTCTTC.

The rearrangement joins TRBV7-2 to TRBJ2-3; TRBD2 matches 9 bases. The CDR3 consists of 16 residues. From germline, CDR1 is SGHTA and CDR2 FQGNSA. With 2 bases clipped from V and 2 bases from J, the junction kept 5 bases outside the gene matches. The CDR3 protein is CASSLSPSGNTDTQYF. The CDR3 DNA is TGTGCCAGCAGCTTAAGCCCTAGCGGGAACACAGATACGCAGTATTTT.

The chain employs TRBV28 and TRBJ2-5, with D perhaps TRBD2 (7 bases). CDR1 MDHEN and CDR2 SYDVKM come from the germline V gene. This CDR3 is 14 amino acids long. V gave up 5 bases and J gave up 5 bases, with 15 bases separating them. The CDR3 is CASSNGGREETQYF. In DNA, the CDR3 is TGTGCCAGCAGTAATGGGGGGCGGGAGGAGACCCAGTACTTC.

The V gene is TRBV5-1, the J gene TRBJ2-1; TRBD2 agrees at 11 bases. Germline lookup yields CDR1 SGHRS and CDR2 YFSETQ. CDR3 length equals 15 residues. J lost 10 bases, V lost 0 bases, and 6 bases had no gene match. CDR3 protein: CASSLETSGRGEQFF. Here the CDR3 DNA reads TGCGCCAGCAGCTTGGAAACTAGCGGGAGAGGGGAGCAGTTCTTC.

The rearrangement joins TRBV3-1 (or the pseudogene TRBV3-2) to TRBJ2-7; 8 bases are a match to TRBD1. CDR3 length: 12 amino acids. Germline assignment: CDR1 LGHDT and CDR2 YNNKEL (reference sequence). The trim removed 3 bases at V and 7 bases at J, leaving 2 bases unmatched. The CDR3 nucleotides read TGTGCCAGCAGCCACCAGGGGGCAGAGCAGTACTTC. This sequence encodes CASSHQGAEQYF.

As regards this clone: Other DNA sequences within the sample encode an identical CDR3. The rearrangement links TRBV5-1 to TRBJ2-7; D gene unclear. This CDR3 is 14 amino acids long. The germline gives CDR1 SGHRS, CDR2 YFSETQ. Trimming took 0 bases from V and 0 from J, leaving 7 bases between them. This chain's CDR3 is CASSLGGSSYEQYF. CDR3 in DNA: TGCGCCAGCAGCTTGGGCGGTAGCTCCTACGAGCAGTACTTC.

The chain combines TRBV6-2 or TRBV6-3 with TRBJ1-5; no definite D call. The germline CDR1 and CDR2 sequences are MNHEY and SVGEGT. The CDR3 is 13 amino acids. Trimming left V 2 bases short and J 2 bases short, with 4 bases between. The CDR3 loop reads CASSYTGNQPQHF. The CDR3 bases are TGTGCCAGCAGTTACACGGGCAATCAGCCCCAGCATTTT.

The chain couples TRBV27 to TRBJ1-5, with D hard to call. CDR1 and CDR2 from the germline V gene are MNHEY and SMNVEV (reference sequence). V gave up 6 bases and J gave up 11 bases, with 14 bases separating them. This CDR3 has 12 amino acids. For the CDR3, the DNA is TGTGCCAGCAGAGACCCCGCCCGGGCCCAGCATTTT. The encoded protein is CASRDPARAQHF.

V gene TRBV28 combines with J gene TRBJ2-3; no clear D. CDR3 length: 14 residues. CDR1 and CDR2 from the germline V gene are MDHEN and SYDVKM. V was clipped by 1 base and J by 2 bases, with 7 bases between them. Here the CDR3 DNA reads TGTGCCAGCAGTTTATCCCCTATCACAGATACGCAGTATTTT. Protein sequence: CASSLSPITDTQYF.

The chain employs TRBV28 and TRBJ2-7, with TRBD2 matching over 16 bases. The germline V gene encodes CDR1 MDHEN and CDR2 SYDVKM. J was trimmed by 3 bases and V by 6 bases; bases with no gene match: 8. This CDR3 is built from 17 residues. The chain's CDR3 is CASSSGTSGRVLYEQYF. As DNA, the CDR3 is TGTGCCAGCAGCTCCGGGACTAGCGGGAGGGTCCTCTACGAGCAGTACTTC. Using reference TRBV28 and TRBJ2-7 for the parts outside the CDR3, the full variable domain is DVKVTQSSRYLVKRTGEKVFLECVQDMDHENMFWYRQDPGLGLRLIYFSYDVKMKEKGDIPEGYSVSREKKERFSLILESASTNQTSMYLCASSSGTSGRVLYEQYFGPGTRLTVT.

In this sample, this clone turned up once. The chain uses TRBV7-3 and TRBJ2-7; 12 bases match TRBD2. V lost 5 bases to trimming and J lost 5 bases; unmatched junction nucleotides: 7. The germline gives CDR1 SGHTA, CDR2 FQGTGA. The CDR3 totals 15 residues. The CDR3 nucleotides read TGTGCCAGCAGCCCCCTAGCGGGAGGGCCCCACGAGCAGTACTTC. Translated: CASSPLAGGPHEQYF.

This clone was found once. CDR3 protein: CASSSDYATNEKLFF. The CDR3 nucleotides read TGTGCCAGCAGTTCCGACTATGCAACTAATGAAAAACTGTTTTTT. The rearrangement uses TRBV6-5 and TRBJ1-4; D remains unclear. The CDR3 spans 15 residues. V was clipped by 4 bases and J by 0 bases, with 9 bases between them. In germline, CDR1 is MNHEY, CDR2 SVGAGI.

The sample holds a few counts of this clone. This chain uses TRBV7-9 with TRBJ1-2; unclear D gene. Germline assignment: CDR1 SEHNR and CDR2 FQNEAQ (reference sequence). V was pared by 5 bases and J by 4 bases, with 17 bases between. This CDR3 contains 15 residues. The chain's CDR3 is CASSRLPSGSYGYTF. The CDR3 DNA is TGTGCCAGCAGCCGATTACCGAGCGGCTCCTATGGCTACACCTTC.

This chain links TRBV6-2 or TRBV6-3 with TRBJ2-7, with no clear D. CDR3 length: 12 residues. Germline CDR1 and CDR2: MNHEY and SVGEGT. With 6 bases removed from V and 5 bases from J, the gap between germline ends came to 11 bases. CDR3 nucleotides: TGTGCCAGCAGCCCAACCGGAGACGAGCAGTACTTC. This encodes CASSPTGDEQYF.

The rearrangement links TRBV24-1 to TRBJ2-1, with TRBD2 identical over 14 bases. After removal of 4 bases from V and 2 bases from J, the junction contained 6 bases not matched to a gene. CDR3 length: 18 residues. Per germline, CDR1 KGHDR and CDR2 SFDVKD. Written as DNA, the CDR3 is TGTGCCACCAGTGACCGTCGGACTAGCGGGAGGACCTACAATGAGCAGTTCTTC. Its protein is CATSDRRTSGRTYNEQFF.

This chain links TRBV5-1 with TRBJ1-5, with a weak D call TRBD1 (5 bases). Germline V lookup: CDR1 SGHRS, CDR2 YFSETQ. This CDR3 contains 16 residues. Trimming removed 1 base at V and 0 bases at J, with 11 bases between. The DNA for the CDR3 is TGCGCCAGCAGCTTGCAACCGGGACCTAGCAATCAGCCCCAGCATTTT. It encodes CASSLQPGPSNQPQHF.

V gene TRBV3-1 (or the pseudogene TRBV3-2) combines with J gene TRBJ1-6; D possibly corresponds to TRBD1 (5 bases). Germline loops: CDR1 LGHDT, CDR2 YNNKEL (reference sequence). V was clipped by 3 bases and J by 7 bases, with 13 bases between them. The CDR3 length is 15 residues. CDR3: CASSQTGTRNSPLHF. DNA for the CDR3: TGTGCCAGCAGCCAGACCGGGACCAGAAATTCACCCCTCCACTTT.

CDR3 loop: CASSSGLQTVADTQYF. CDR3 nucleotide sequence: TGTGCCAGCAGCTCGGGACTACAAACGGTAGCCGATACGCAGTATTTT. The chain employs TRBV11-3 and TRBJ2-3, with 7 nucleotides matching TRBD2. Germline trimming cut 4 bases from V and 6 bases from J; bases unmatched to any gene: 13. The CDR3 totals 16 residues. Per germline, CDR1 SGHNT and CDR2 YENEEA.

The J gene is TRBJ2-4, the V gene TRBV15, with D perhaps TRBD2 (5 bases). V was pared by 4 bases and J by 1 base, with 14 bases between. Germline V CDR1 and CDR2: LNHNV, YYDKDF (reference sequence). The CDR3 has 16 residues. The CDR3 DNA sequence: TGTGCCACCAGCATTCCGGGATTTGAGGCCAAAAACATTCAGTACTTC. Translation gives CATSIPGFEAKNIQYF.

The chain carries TRBV7-2 and TRBJ1-2, with a possible D match to TRBD1 (6 bases). Trimming took off 1 base at V and 4 bases at J, with 13 bases between the two ends. The germline V gene encodes CDR1 SGHTA and CDR2 FQGNSA. This CDR3 has 15 amino acids. CDR3 bases: TGTGCCAGCAGCTTAGTGTCAGGAGGGGGCTATGGCTACACCTTC. Amino acids: CASSLVSGGGYGYTF.

The chain carries TRBV3-1 (or the pseudogene TRBV3-2) and TRBJ1-1; D remains ambiguous. The CDR3 contains 13 residues. Germline V CDR1 and CDR2: LGHDT, YNNKEL (reference sequence). The V end lost 3 bases, the J end lost 4 bases, and 9 bases lay between the germline ends. The chain's CDR3 is CASSHGGFTEAFF. CDR3 bases: TGTGCCAGCAGCCATGGAGGGTTCACTGAAGCTTTCTTT.